This T cell receptor (beta chain) was identified in a study of T cells after yellow fever vaccination. This clonotype occurred a few times. The antigen is undetermined. Template switching by 5'RACE produced TCR cDNA, adding a universal primer site and UMIs. MiXCR was run by TCRdb on the 5' RACE reads, yielding one entry per CDR3 protein. Of hundreds of thousands of distinct CDR3 sequences listed, roughly 11% are singletons. V lost 3 bases and J lost 1, with 6 bases in between. The CDR3 has 13 amino acids. Study findings and constraints: It was the secondary response that reached its peak faster, day 5 versus 15, but it was weaker. Across the CD4 and CD8 compartments, a small share of clonotypes was present in both.

This chain joins TRBV12-3 or TRBV12-4 and TRBJ1-1; D is ambiguous. The clonotype was recovered from a man aged 18 to 30 who received the YFV17D yellow fever vaccine. This sample comprised PBMCs, obtained on the day of the first yellow fever vaccination. The chain's CDR3 is CASSFPGNTEAFF. The CDR3 nucleotides are TGTGCCAGCAGTTTTCCGGGGAACACTGAAGCTTTCTTT.